The 24 T cell receptor beta chains given below trace back to one sample, sequenced in a study of T cells in Graves' hyperthyroidism and ophthalmopathy. Authors of the study amplified TCR beta CDR3 regions from RNA transcripts. HTBI primers drove first-round RT-PCR of the TCR CDR3. TCRdb fed the multiplex PCR reads into MiXCR, producing one record per CDR3 protein. The table lists under 500,000 distinct CDR3 sequences, around 15% of them singletons, with around 27% in the top ten. The sample taken for sequencing was blood. Every receptor here comes from a man between 45 and 60 years old with Graves' ophthalmopathy.

This clonotype was detected ten times or more. V usage is TRBV5-1 and J usage is TRBJ2-3; the match to TRBD2 covers 8 bases. The CDR3 is made up of 15 amino acids. V shed 4 bases and J 1 base; nucleotides not matched to a gene: 5. The germline CDR1 and CDR2 sequences are SGHRS and YFSETQ. CDR3 loop: CASSRPAGGTDTQYF. The CDR3 region has the DNA TGCGCCAGCAGCAGACCAGCGGGAGGCACAGATACGCAGTATTTT.

This clonotype was observed a few times. This chain joins TRBV19 and TRBJ1-2; D call uncertain. The ends were cut back, 6 bases at V and 2 bases at J, with 10 bases in the middle. This CDR3 spans 13 amino acids. Germline V gives CDR1 LNHDA, CDR2 SQIVND (reference sequence). CDR3 nucleotide sequence: TGTGCCAGTAGCACGGAGACGAACTATGGCTACACCTTC. Translated, it gives CASSTETNYGYTF.

This clonotype was detected many times. J is TRBJ2-7 and V is TRBV15; D is unclear. V was cut by 2 bases and J by 0 bases, with 8 bases left in between. The germline gives CDR1 LNHNV, CDR2 YYDKDF (reference sequence). This CDR3 is 14 amino acids long. The DNA for the CDR3 is TGTGCCACCAGCAGATCAGGTAGCTCCTACGAGCAGTACTTC. This translates into CATSRSGSSYEQYF.

The chain joins TRBV5-1 to TRBJ2-1; the D gene is possibly TRBD2 (6 bases). Germline V lookup: CDR1 SGHRS, CDR2 YFSETQ. V was cut by 0 bases and J by 9 bases, with 13 bases left in between. CDR3 length: 14 residues. CDR3 sequence reads: CASSLDGGAVEQFF. DNA of the CDR3: TGCGCCAGCAGCTTGGACGGGGGAGCGGTTGAGCAGTTCTTC.

This clonotype showed up many times. The chain employs TRBV12-3 or TRBV12-4 and TRBJ2-1; 9 bases line up with TRBD1. The J segment lost 6 bases and the V segment lost 6 bases, leaving 9 bases of the junction unmatched. The CDR3 covers 15 residues. This CDR3 is CASSPGTGSSNEQFF. Here the CDR3 DNA reads TGTGCCAGCAGCCCCGGGACAGGGTCCAGCAATGAGCAGTTCTTC.

The table lists this clonotype with many counts. This chain joins TRBV6-2 or TRBV6-3 and TRBJ2-1, with D uncertain. CDR1 and CDR2 from the germline V gene are MNHEY and SVGEGT. Trimming left V 5 bases short and J 0 bases short, with 8 bases between. The CDR3 has 14 amino acids. DNA for the CDR3: TGTGCCAGCAGTAAGGATAGCTCCTACAATGAGCAGTTCTTC. It is translated as CASSKDSSYNEQFF.

This clonotype was seen repeatedly, ten times or more. The chain recombines TRBV3-1 with TRBJ1-2; perhaps TRBD1 as D (5 bases). Germline values: CDR1 LGHDT, CDR2 YNNKEL (reference sequence). The CDR3 is 17 residues long. Deletions cut 5 bases from V and 6 bases from J, with 25 bases between. CDR3 amino acids: CASSSRGDRTDGDGYTF. The CDR3 DNA reads TGTGCCAGCAGCTCAAGAGGAGACAGAACCGATGGGGATGGCTACACCTTC.

On this clonotype: A much more abundant neighbour one base away suggests this may be a read error. The chain couples TRBV28 to TRBJ2-7; 7 positions match TRBD2. The CDR3 is made up of 14 amino acids. Germline V gives CDR1 MDHEN, CDR2 SYDVKM. The CDR3 reads CAISAPGGSYKQYF. CDR3 DNA sequence: TGTGCCATTAGCGCCCCCGGGGGGAGCTACAAGCAGTACTTC.

This clonotype occurred many times. The chain is built from TRBV5-1 and TRBJ2-7; unclear D gene. V lost 4 bases and J 3 bases, leaving 20 bases between the germline ends. Germline V gene lookup returns CDR1 SGHRS and CDR2 YFSETQ. The CDR3 is made up of 16 amino acids. The CDR3 region is CASSPGKAMIDYEQYF. The CDR3 region has the DNA TGCGCCAGCAGCCCCGGCAAGGCGATGATTGACTACGAGCAGTACTTC.

The chain employs TRBV15 and TRBJ2-2; 10 nucleotides agree with TRBD1. Germline V CDR1 and CDR2: LNHNV, YYDKDF (reference sequence). Trimming at V came to 3 bases and at J to 6 bases, leaving 4 bases not matched to a gene. The CDR3 loop spans 15 amino acids. CDR3 protein: CATSRFGQGAGELFF. The DNA of the CDR3 is TGTGCCACCAGCAGGTTCGGACAGGGGGCCGGGGAGCTGTTTTTT.

CDR3: CASSQPGQFYEQYF. In DNA, the CDR3 is TGTGCCAGCAGCCAGCCGGGACAGTTCTACGAGCAGTACTTC. The chain employs TRBV14 and TRBJ2-7; 7 bases align to TRBD1. The germline gives CDR1 SGHDN, CDR2 FVKESK. The CDR3 spans 14 residues. V dropped 3 bases and J dropped 3; count of bases not matched to a gene: 5.

This clonotype was seen only a few times. The chain recombines TRBV6-1 with TRBJ2-7; possible D gene TRBD1, 6 bases. Trimming removed 6 bases at V and 5 bases at J, with 11 bases between. The CDR3 has 12 amino acids. Germline V gene sequence: CDR1 MNHNS, CDR2 SASEGT. The CDR3 DNA reads as TGTGCCAGCAGCCAGGGGCGGGACGAGCAGTACTTC. The encoded protein is CASSQGRDEQYF.

This clonotype has just a few counts. The rearrangement joins TRBV5-1 to TRBJ2-2; 8 bases map to TRBD2. The germline V gene encodes CDR1 SGHRS and CDR2 YFSETQ. The length of the CDR3 is 15 residues. Losses at the gene ends were 4 bases for V and 6 bases for J; bases not matched to a gene: 8. CDR3 sequence: CASSRRGGSSGELFF. The CDR3 region has the DNA TGCGCCAGCAGCCGCCGGGGGGGCTCCTCCGGGGAGCTGTTTTTT.

This clonotype was seen only a few times. The chain has TRBV30 and TRBJ2-7; D uncertain. V lost 0 bases, J lost 0 bases, and 15 bases lay in between. Germline-derived CDR1 and CDR2 are GTSNPN and SVGIG (reference sequence). This CDR3 region has 16 residues. DNA for the CDR3: TGTGCCTGGAGTGTAGAGACGGCCGGTTACTCCTACGAGCAGTACTTC. Its protein product is CAWSVETAGYSYEQYF. Based on the CDR3 plus reference TRBV30 and TRBJ2-7, the full variable domain is SQTIHQWPATLVQPVGSPLSLECTVEGTSNPNLYWYRQAAGRGLQLLFYSVGIGQISSEVPQNLSASRPQDRQFILSSKKLLLSDSGFYLCAWSVETAGYSYEQYFGPGTRLTVT.

The sample holds a few counts of this clonotype. The gene calls are TRBV19 and TRBJ2-2; TRBD1 matches at 8 bases. Per the germline V gene, CDR1 is LNHDA and CDR2 is SQIVND (reference sequence). V trimming: 8 bases; J trimming: 7 bases; junction bases outside the gene matches: 9. The CDR3 length is 14 residues. CDR3 amino acids: CASQGAGGLGELFF. The CDR3 DNA sequence: TGTGCCAGTCAGGGAGCAGGGGGCCTCGGGGAGCTGTTTTTT.

This chain links TRBV4-1 with TRBJ1-2; no reliable D call. The CDR3 loop spans 13 amino acids. Germline lookup yields CDR1 MGHRA and CDR2 YSYEKL. Trimming shortened V by 4 bases and J by 4 bases, and 10 bases separated the two germline ends. In DNA, the CDR3 is TGCGCCAGCAGCCGCGAGGACGGCTATGGCTACACCTTC. Amino acid sequence: CASSREDGYGYTF.

There are many counts of this clonotype. The chain uses TRBV5-1 and TRBJ2-1, with 7 nucleotides matching TRBD2. The CDR3 has 13 amino acids. Trimming cost V 4 bases and J 6 bases; bases outside gene matches: 4. Germline assignment: CDR1 SGHRS and CDR2 YFSETQ. CDR3 amino acids: CASSPRTSNEQFF. The CDR3 region has the DNA TGCGCCAGCAGCCCCCGGACTAGCAATGAGCAGTTCTTC.

This clonotype was recorded many times. The chain carries TRBV24-1 and TRBJ2-5, with D tentatively TRBD1 or TRBD2 (5 bases each). The CDR3 runs 13 residues. CDR1 is KGHDR, CDR2 SFDVKD, per germline. V was clipped by 7 bases and J by 4 bases, with 12 bases between them. CDR3 in amino acids: CATRMGPTETQYF. The CDR3 coding sequence is TGTGCCACCAGAATGGGACCTACAGAGACCCAGTACTTC.

V is TRBV6-1 and J is TRBJ2-2; 10 bases map to TRBD2. Germline CDR1 and CDR2: MNHNS and SASEGT. The CDR3 consists of 19 residues. The J segment lost 0 bases and the V segment lost 4 bases, leaving 11 bases of the junction unmatched. CDR3 sequence (DNA): TGTGCCAGCAGTGTAGCGGTTAGCGGGAGGACCGCGAACACCGGGGAGCTGTTTTTT. It yields the protein CASSVAVSGRTANTGELFF.

There are many counts of this clonotype. The chain carries TRBV30 and TRBJ2-1; D is uncertain. Trimming stripped 2 bases from V and 6 bases from J, with 11 bases between. Per germline, CDR1 GTSNPN and CDR2 SVGIG (reference sequence). The CDR3 loop spans 13 amino acids. CDR3 sequence: CAWSTLSSNEQFF. CDR3 nucleotide sequence: TGTGCCTGGAGTACTTTAAGTTCCAATGAGCAGTTCTTC.

There are many counts of this clonotype. In nucleotides, the CDR3 is TGCGCCAGCAGCCAAGACAGACTAGCGGGAGCTGGGGCCAACGTCCTGACTTTC. Protein sequence: CASSQDRLAGAGANVLTF. This chain joins TRBV4-1 and TRBJ2-6, with 12 bases matching TRBD2. V was pared by 0 bases and J by 2 bases, with 2 bases of the junction left unmatched. This CDR3 contains 18 residues. From germline, CDR1 is MGHRA and CDR2 YSYEKL.

The chain uses TRBV30 and TRBJ2-5; TRBD1 aligns across 11 bases. The CDR3 contains 18 residues. Germline CDR1 reads GTSNPN; CDR2 reads SVGIG (reference sequence). V lost 2 bases to trimming and J lost 0 bases; unmatched junction nucleotides: 11. The CDR3 here is CAWSLNGQGAIHQETQYF. The CDR3 nucleotides read TGTGCCTGGAGTTTAAACGGACAGGGGGCTATACACCAAGAGACCCAGTACTTC. The full variable domain, in which reference TRBV30 and TRBJ2-5 provide the parts outside the CDR3, is SQTIHQWPATLVQPVGSPLSLECTVEGTSNPNLYWYRQAAGRGLQLLFYSVGIGQISSEVPQNLSASRPQDRQFILSSKKLLLSDSGFYLCAWSLNGQGAIHQETQYFGPGTRLLVL.

This clonotype occurred many times. The rearrangement links TRBV4-1 to TRBJ1-5, with 7 bases aligning to TRBD1. The CDR3 totals 13 residues. V lost 4 bases to trimming and J lost 6 bases; unmatched junction nucleotides: 3. The germline gives CDR1 MGHRA, CDR2 YSYEKL. The CDR3 loop reads CASSPQGGQPQHF. In nucleotides, the CDR3 is TGCGCCAGCAGCCCCCAGGGGGGTCAGCCCCAGCATTTT.

This clonotype was seen repeatedly, ten times or more. The chain combines TRBV5-1 with TRBJ2-7; D ambiguous. The CDR3 contains 13 residues. Germline V gene lookup returns CDR1 SGHRS and CDR2 YFSETQ. Between the trimmed V and J ends, which lost 0 bases and 4 bases, there was a span of 8 bases. CDR3 sequence (DNA): TGCGCCAGCAGCTTGGGTATGGAATACGAGCAGTACTTC. Protein sequence: CASSLGMEYEQYF.